This TCR beta chain derives from a study of blood T cell repertoires in COVID-19. As for the study in general: The United States, Italy and Spain supplied acute and convalescent COVID-19 samples. Sample material is recorded as cDNA or gDNA derived from T cells, B-cell-depleted T cells, or PBMCs.

Trimming removed 0 bases from V and 7 bases from J; junction bases left unmatched: 4. The CDR3 extends over 14 amino acids. Germline-derived CDR1 and CDR2 are MGHRA and YSYEKL. This clone has just one count. The sample has other DNA sequences that encode this CDR3 too. Only in-frame clones appear in the TCRdb table, and some are missing; sequencing was by immunoSEQ multiplex PCR. The data show around 370,000 clones, with more than 75% seen just once and 1.2% held by the top ten. The rearrangement joins TRBV4-1 to TRBJ1-2; 8 bases map to TRBD1. This clonotype was obtained from a young woman who had recovered from COVID-19. Sequencing was performed on PBMCs or T cells enriched from blood (not recorded which). CDR3 residues: CASSQEGTGFGYTF. The CDR3 DNA is TGCGCCAGCAGCCAAGAGGGGACAGGTTTTGGCTACACCTTC.